The entry below gives a single T cell receptor beta chain sequence along with its context. This sample was taken from a study of cytomegalovirus exposure and HLA in healthy donors. Study-wide context: In an early release, HLA-typed donors contributed 90 million or so unique TCR sequences. Out of 398 genotyped donors, roughly 83% belonged to the Caucasian-associated ancestry cluster.

The primer mix had 60 Vbeta and 13 Jbeta primers. Method: immunoSEQ multiplex PCR; TCRdb's copy keeps in-frame clones and lacks some. The sample carries 110,000 or so clones, around 77% recorded once. The clonotype comes from a woman in her twenties or thirties in good health and CMV-seropositive. The sample comprised PBMCs.

The CDR3 here is CASSVEGTGSSPLHF. CDR3 coding DNA: TGTGCCAGCAGCGTAGAAGGGACAGGGAGTTCACCCCTCCACTTT. This chain links TRBV9 with TRBJ1-6; 9 bases agree with TRBD1. V lost 0 bases, J lost 9 bases, and 4 bases stayed unmatched. CDR3 length: 15 residues. Germline V gives CDR1 SGDLS, CDR2 YYNGEE. Full variable domain (outside the CDR3, taken from reference TRBV9 and TRBJ1-6): DSGVTQTPKHLITATGQRVTLRCSPRSGDLSVYWYQQSLDQGLQFLIQYYNGEERAKGNILERFSAQQFPDLHSELNLSSLELGDSALYFCASSVEGTGSSPLHFGNGTRLTVT.